This T cell receptor beta chain was identified in a study of blood T cell repertoires in COVID-19. Study overall: Sites in the United States, Italy and Spain provided acute and convalescent COVID-19 samples. PBMCs, B-cell-depleted T cells, or T cells provided the cDNA or gDNA that made up the material.

Measured with immunoSEQ multiplex PCR; TCRdb has only the in-frame clones, and not every one. The sample records around 100,000 clones, roughly 85% being singletons. CDR3 length equals 17 residues. Germline V gives CDR1 SQVTM, CDR2 ANQGSEA. The V segment lost 6 bases and the J segment 2 bases; nucleotides outside the gene matches: 16. Sequencing input: peripheral blood. J is TRBJ2-3 and V is TRBV29-1; 8 bases are shared with TRBD1. The TCR comes from a man in his forties with acute or convalescent COVID-19. The CDR3 DNA reads as TGCAGCGTCTCAGCCCCGGACAGGGTAGAAGCCACAGATACGCAGTATTTT. It specifies CSVSAPDRVEATDTQYF.